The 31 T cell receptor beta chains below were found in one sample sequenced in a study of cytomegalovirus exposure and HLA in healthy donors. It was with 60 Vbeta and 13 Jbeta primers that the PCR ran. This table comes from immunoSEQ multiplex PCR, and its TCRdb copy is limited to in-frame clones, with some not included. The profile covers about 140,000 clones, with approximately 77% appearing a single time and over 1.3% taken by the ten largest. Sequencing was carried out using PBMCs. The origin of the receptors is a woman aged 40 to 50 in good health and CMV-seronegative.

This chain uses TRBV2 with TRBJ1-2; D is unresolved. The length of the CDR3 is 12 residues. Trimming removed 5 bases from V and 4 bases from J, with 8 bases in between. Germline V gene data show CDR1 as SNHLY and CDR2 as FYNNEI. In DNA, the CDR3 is TGTGCCAGCAGTTCGTCAGTCTATGGCTACACCTTC. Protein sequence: CASSSSVYGYTF.

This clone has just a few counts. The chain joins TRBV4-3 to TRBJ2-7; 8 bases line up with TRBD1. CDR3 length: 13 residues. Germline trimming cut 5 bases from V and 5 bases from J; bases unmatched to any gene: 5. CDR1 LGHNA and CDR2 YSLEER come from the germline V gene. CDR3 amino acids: CASSSRTGNEQYF. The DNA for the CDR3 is TGCGCCAGCAGCTCCCGGACAGGGAACGAGCAGTACTTC.

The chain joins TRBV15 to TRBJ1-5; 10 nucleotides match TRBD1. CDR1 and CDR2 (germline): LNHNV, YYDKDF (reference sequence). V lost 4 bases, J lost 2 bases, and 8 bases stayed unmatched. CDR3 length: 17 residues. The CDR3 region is CATSNGQGVNGNQPQHF. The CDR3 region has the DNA TGTGCCACCAGCAACGGACAGGGGGTTAACGGCAATCAGCCCCAGCATTTT. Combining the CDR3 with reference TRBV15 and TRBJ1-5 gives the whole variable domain DAMVIQNPRYQVTQFGKPVTLSCSQTLNHNVMYWYQQKSSQAPKLLFHYYDKDFNNEADTPDNFQSRRPNTSFCFLDIRSPGLGDTAMYLCATSNGQGVNGNQPQHFGDGTRLSIL.

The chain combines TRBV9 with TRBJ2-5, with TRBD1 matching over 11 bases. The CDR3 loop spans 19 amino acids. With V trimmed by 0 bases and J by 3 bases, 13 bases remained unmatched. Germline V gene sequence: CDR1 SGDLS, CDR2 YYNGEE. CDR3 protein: CASSVDPLTRDRGKETQYF. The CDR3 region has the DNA TGTGCCAGCAGCGTAGACCCCCTTACTAGGGACAGGGGGAAAGAGACCCAGTACTTC.

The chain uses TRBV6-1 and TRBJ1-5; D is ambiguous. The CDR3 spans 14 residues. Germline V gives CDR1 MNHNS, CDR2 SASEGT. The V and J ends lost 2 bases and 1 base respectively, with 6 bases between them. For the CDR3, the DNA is TGTGCCAGCAGTGAACTACAGAGCAATCAGCCCCAGCATTTT. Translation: CASSELQSNQPQHF.

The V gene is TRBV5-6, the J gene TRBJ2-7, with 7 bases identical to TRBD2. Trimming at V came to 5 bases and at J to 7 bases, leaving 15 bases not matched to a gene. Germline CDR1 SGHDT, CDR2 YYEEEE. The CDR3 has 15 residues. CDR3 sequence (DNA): TGTGCCAGCAGTTTGAGGGAGGGACCTTTTTGGGAGCAGTACTTC. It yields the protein CASSLREGPFWEQYF.

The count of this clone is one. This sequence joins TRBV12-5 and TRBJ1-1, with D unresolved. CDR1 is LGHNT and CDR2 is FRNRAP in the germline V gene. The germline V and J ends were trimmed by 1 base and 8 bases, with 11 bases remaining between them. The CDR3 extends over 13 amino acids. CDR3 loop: CASGLGPEKEAFF. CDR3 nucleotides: TGTGCTAGTGGTTTGGGTCCTGAGAAGGAAGCTTTCTTT.

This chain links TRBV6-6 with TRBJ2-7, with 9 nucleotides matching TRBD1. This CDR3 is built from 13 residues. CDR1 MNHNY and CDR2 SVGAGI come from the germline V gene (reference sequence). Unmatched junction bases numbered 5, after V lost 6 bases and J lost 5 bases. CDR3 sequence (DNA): TGTGCCAGCAGAGAGGGACAGGGCAACGAGCAGTACTTC. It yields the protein CASREGQGNEQYF.

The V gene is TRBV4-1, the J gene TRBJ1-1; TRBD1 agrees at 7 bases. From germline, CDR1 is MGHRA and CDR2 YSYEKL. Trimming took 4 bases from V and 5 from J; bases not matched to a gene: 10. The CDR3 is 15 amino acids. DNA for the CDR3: TGCGCCAGCAGCCCCGGAGACAGGGTGGGGACTGAAGCTTTCTTT. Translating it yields CASSPGDRVGTEAFF.

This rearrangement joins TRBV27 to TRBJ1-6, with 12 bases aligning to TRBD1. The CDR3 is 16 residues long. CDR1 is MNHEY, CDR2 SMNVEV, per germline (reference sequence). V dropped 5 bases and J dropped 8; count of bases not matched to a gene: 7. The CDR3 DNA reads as TGTGCCAGCAGTATAGCAGGGACAGGGGGCTATTCACCCCTCCACTTT. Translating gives CASSIAGTGGYSPLHF.

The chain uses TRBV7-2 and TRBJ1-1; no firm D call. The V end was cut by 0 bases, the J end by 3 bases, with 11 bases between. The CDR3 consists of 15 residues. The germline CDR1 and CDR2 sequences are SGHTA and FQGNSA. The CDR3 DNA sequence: TGTGCCAGCAGCTTAGCGGCGGGAAAGGACACTGAAGCTTTCTTT. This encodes CASSLAAGKDTEAFF.

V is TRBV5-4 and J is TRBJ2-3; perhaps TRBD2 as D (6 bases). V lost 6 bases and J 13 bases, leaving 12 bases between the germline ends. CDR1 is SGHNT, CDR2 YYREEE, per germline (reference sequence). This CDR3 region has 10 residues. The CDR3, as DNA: TGTGCCAGCACCTGGGAGGTTAAGTATTTT. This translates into CASTWEVKYF.

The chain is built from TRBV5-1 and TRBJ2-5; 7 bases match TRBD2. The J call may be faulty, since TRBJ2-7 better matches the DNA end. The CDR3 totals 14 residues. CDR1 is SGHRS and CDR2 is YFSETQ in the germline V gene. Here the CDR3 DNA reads TGCGCCAGCAGCTTGGCCAACGGGGGGAGCGAGCAGTACTTC. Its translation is CASSLANGGSEQYF.

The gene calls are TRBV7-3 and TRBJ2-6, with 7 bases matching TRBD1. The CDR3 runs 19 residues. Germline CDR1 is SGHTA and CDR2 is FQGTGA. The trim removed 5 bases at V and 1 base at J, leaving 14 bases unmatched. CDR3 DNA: TGTGCCAGCAGCCGACAAGCAGCTACAGGGGAATCTGGGGCCAACGTCCTGACTTTC. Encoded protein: CASSRQAATGESGANVLTF. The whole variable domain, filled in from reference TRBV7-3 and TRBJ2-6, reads GAGVSQTPSNKVTEKGKYVELRCDPISGHTALYWYRQSLGQGPEFLIYFQGTGAADDSGLPNDRFFAVRPEGSVSTLKIQRTERGDSAVYLCASSRQAATGESGANVLTFGAGSRLTVL.

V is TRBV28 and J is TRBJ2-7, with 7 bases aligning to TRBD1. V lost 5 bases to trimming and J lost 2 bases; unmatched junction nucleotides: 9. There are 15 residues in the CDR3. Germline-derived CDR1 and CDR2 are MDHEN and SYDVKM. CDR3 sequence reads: CASSVPGTAAYEQYF. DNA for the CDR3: TGTGCCAGCAGTGTGCCCGGGACAGCAGCCTACGAGCAGTACTTC. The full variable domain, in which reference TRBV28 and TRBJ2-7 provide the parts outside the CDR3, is DVKVTQSSRYLVKRTGEKVFLECVQDMDHENMFWYRQDPGLGLRLIYFSYDVKMKEKGDIPEGYSVSREKKERFSLILESASTNQTSMYLCASSVPGTAAYEQYFGPGTRLTVT.

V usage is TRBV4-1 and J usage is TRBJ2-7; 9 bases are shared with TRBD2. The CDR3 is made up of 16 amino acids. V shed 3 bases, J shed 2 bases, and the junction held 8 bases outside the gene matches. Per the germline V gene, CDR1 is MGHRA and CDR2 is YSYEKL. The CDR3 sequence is CASSQTPGLATYEQYF. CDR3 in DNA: TGCGCCAGCAGCCAGACACCGGGACTAGCTACCTACGAGCAGTACTTC.

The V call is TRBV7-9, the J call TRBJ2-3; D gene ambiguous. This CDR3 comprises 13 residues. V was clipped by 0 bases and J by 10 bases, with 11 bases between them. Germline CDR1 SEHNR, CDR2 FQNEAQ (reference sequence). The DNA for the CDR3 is TGTGCCAGCAGCTTAGCGCTAGTAGTCGCGCAGTATTTT. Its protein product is CASSLALVVAQYF.

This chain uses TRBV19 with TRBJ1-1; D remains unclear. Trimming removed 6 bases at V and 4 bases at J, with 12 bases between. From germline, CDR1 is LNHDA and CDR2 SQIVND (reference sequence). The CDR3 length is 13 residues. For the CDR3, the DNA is TGTGCCAGTAGGGTGGGAGTCGGCACTGAAGCTTTCTTT. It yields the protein CASRVGVGTEAFF.

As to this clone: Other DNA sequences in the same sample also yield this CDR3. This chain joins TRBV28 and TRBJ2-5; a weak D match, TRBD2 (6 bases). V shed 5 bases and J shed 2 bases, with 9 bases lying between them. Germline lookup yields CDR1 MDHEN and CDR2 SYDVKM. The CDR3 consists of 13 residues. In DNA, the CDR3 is TGTGCCAGCAGTCCTGGACTACAAGAGACCCAGTACTTC. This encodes CASSPGLQETQYF. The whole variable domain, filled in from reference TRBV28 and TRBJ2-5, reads DVKVTQSSRYLVKRTGEKVFLECVQDMDHENMFWYRQDPGLGLRLIYFSYDVKMKEKGDIPEGYSVSREKKERFSLILESASTNQTSMYLCASSPGLQETQYFGPGTRLLVL.

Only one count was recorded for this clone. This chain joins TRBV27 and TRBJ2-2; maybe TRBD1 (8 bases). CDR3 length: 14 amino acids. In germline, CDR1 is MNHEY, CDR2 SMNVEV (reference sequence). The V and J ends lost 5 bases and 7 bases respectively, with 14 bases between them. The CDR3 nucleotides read TGTGCCAGCAGTCTACAGGGGGGGGTCGGGGAGCTGTTTTTT. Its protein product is CASSLQGGVGELFF.

Here the CDR3 reads CATSRDPGTVNSPLHF. As DNA, the CDR3 is TGTGCCACCAGCAGAGACCCCGGGACAGTCAATTCACCCCTCCACTTT. The chain is built from TRBV15 and TRBJ1-6, with 7 bases fitting TRBD1. The CDR3 has 16 amino acids. With 0 bases clipped from V and 7 bases from J, the junction kept 6 bases outside the gene matches. Germline values: CDR1 LNHNV, CDR2 YYDKDF (reference sequence).

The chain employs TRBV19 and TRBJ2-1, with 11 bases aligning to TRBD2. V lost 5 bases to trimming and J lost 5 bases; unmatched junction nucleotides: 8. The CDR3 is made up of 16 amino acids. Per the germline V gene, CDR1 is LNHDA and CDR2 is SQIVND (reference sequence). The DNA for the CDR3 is TGTGCCAGTAGTCCCTTAGCGGGGGGGCTCGACAATGAGCAGTTCTTC. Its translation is CASSPLAGGLDNEQFF.

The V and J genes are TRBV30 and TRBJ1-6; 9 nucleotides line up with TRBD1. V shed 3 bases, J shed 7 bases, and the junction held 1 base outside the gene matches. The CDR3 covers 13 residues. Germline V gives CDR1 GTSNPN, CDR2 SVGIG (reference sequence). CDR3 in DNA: TGTGCCTGGAGGGGACAGGGAAATTCACCCCTCCACTTT. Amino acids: CAWRGQGNSPLHF. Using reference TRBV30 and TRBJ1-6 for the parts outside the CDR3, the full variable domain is SQTIHQWPATLVQPVGSPLSLECTVEGTSNPNLYWYRQAAGRGLQLLFYSVGIGQISSEVPQNLSASRPQDRQFILSSKKLLLSDSGFYLCAWRGQGNSPLHFGNGTRLTVT.

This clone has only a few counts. The CDR3 DNA reads TGTGCCAGCAGTTCCCTGGGACAGGGGTACACCGGGGAGCTGTTTTTT. It specifies CASSSLGQGYTGELFF. The chain couples TRBV6-5 to TRBJ2-2; 10 positions agree with TRBD1. The germline V gene has CDR1 MNHEY and CDR2 SVGAGI. The CDR3 is made up of 16 amino acids. The V gene end was trimmed by 4 bases and the J gene end by 3 bases; junction bases not matched to a gene: 5.

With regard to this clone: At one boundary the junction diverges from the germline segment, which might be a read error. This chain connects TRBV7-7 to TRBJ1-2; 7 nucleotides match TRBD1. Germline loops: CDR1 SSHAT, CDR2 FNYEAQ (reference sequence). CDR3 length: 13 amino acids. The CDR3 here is CASTGKTGYGYTF. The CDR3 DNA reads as TGTGCTAGCACCGGGAAGACAGGGTATGGCTACACCTTC. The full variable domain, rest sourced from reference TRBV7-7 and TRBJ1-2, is GAGVSQSPRYKVTKRGQDVTLRCDPISSHATLYWYQQALGQGPEFLTYFNYEAQPDKSGLPSDRFSAERPEGSISTLTIQRTEQRDSAMYRCASTGKTGYGYTFGSGTRLTVV.

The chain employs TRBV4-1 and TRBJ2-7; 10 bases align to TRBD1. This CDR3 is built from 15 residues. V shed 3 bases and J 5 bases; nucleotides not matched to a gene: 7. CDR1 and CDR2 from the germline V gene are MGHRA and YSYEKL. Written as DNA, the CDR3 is TGCGCCAGCAGCCATTCAACGACAGGGGGCGACGAGCAGTACTTC. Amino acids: CASSHSTTGGDEQYF.

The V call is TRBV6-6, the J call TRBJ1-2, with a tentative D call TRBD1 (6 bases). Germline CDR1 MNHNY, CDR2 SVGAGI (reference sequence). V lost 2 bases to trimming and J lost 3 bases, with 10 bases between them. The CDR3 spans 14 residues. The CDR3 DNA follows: TGTGCCAGCAGTTACATACAGGGCTACTATGGCTACACCTTC. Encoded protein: CASSYIQGYYGYTF.

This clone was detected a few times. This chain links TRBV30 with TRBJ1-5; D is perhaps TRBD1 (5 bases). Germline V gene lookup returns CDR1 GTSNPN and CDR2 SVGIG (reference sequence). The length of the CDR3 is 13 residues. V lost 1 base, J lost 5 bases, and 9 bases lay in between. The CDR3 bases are TGTGCCTGGAGTGCCACCAGGGATCAGCCCCAGCATTTT. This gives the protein CAWSATRDQPQHF.

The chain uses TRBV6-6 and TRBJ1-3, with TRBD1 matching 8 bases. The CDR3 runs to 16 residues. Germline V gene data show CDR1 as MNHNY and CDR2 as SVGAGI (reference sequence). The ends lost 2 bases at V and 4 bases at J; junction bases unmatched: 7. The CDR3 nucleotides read TGTGCCAGCAGTTACCCTTCGACAGGGGCAGGAAACACCATATATTTT. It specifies CASSYPSTGAGNTIYF.

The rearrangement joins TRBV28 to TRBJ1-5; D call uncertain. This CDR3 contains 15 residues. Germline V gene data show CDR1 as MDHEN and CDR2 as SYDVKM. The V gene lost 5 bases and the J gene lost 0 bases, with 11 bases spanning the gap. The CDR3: CASSSTQISNQPQHF. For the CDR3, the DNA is TGTGCCAGCAGTAGCACACAGATTAGCAATCAGCCCCAGCATTTT.

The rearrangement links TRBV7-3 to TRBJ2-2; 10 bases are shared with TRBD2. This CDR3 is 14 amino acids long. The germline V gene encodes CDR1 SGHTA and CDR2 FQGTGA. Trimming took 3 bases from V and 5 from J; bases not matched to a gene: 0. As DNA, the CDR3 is TGTGCCAGCAGCTTTAGCGGGGGGACCGGGGAGCTGTTTTTT. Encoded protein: CASSFSGGTGELFF. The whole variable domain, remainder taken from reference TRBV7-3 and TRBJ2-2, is GAGVSQTPSNKVTEKGKYVELRCDPISGHTALYWYRQSLGQGPEFLIYFQGTGAADDSGLPNDRFFAVRPEGSVSTLKIQRTERGDSAVYLCASSFSGGTGELFFGEGSRLTVL.